This TCR beta chain derives from a study of graft-versus-host responses after intestinal transplantation. Points from the study as a whole: Some patients had graft-donor T cell macrochimerism. In their allografts, the ratios of graft-versus-host to host-versus-graft T cell clones were high.

Trimming pared 0 bases from V and 4 bases from J, leaving 3 bases between. CDR1 is ENHRY, CDR2 SYGVKD, per germline. The CDR3 spans 13 residues. Sequencing was performed with immunoSEQ multiplex PCR; in TCRdb, only in-frame clones are kept and a portion is missing. The table has about 86,000 clones, about four fifths seen once. This clone was seen a few times. No antigen is known for it. The chain links TRBV10-3 to TRBJ1-4, with D unclear. The receptor's source is a human donor who received an intestinal transplant. This specimen consisted of unstimulated CD8+ T cells sorted from spleen or lymph node cells, obtained before intestinal transplant. This CDR3 reads CAISESLNEKLFF. The CDR3 DNA sequence: TGTGCCATCAGTGAGTCTCTTAATGAAAAACTGTTTTTT.